Reported below is one T cell receptor beta chain. Its antigen is currently unknown. This record belongs to a study of T cell repertoires in cytomegalovirus infection. Overall study: Public TCR beta signatures provided an indication of both CMV infection and a matching HLA type. Study-wide points: CMV-specific TCR beta clonotypes restricted by HLA-C were the ones dominating the ex vivo response. The study identified carriers of CMV plus the relevant HLA from cumulative public TCR beta family frequency.

V shed 6 bases and J shed 7 bases, with 11 bases lying between them. The CDR3 has 12 amino acids. Germline V gene data show CDR1 as LNHDA and CDR2 as SQIVND (reference sequence). Via MiXCR, TCRdb re-called the reads, giving one row per CDR3 protein. This table has about 330,000 distinct CDR3 sequences, about a third appearing once. The genes are TRBV19 and TRBJ2-3; TRBD2 might be the D (5 bases). This clonotype was obtained from a human donor in good health (CMV status not recorded). Some clones in this sample may be carry-over from other donors' samples. The sample here was cultured PBMCs, taken from culture after CMV antigen stimulation. The DNA for the CDR3 is TGTGCCAGTAGCCTGCGGGTTAATACGCAGTATTTT. It translates to CASSLRVNTQYF.